The clone carrying this TCR beta chain was observed many times. Its antigen is currently unknown. Individually, TCR cDNA molecules were each labelled with a unique molecular identifier. TCRdb reprocessed the 5' RACE reads via MiXCR and lists one record per CDR3 protein. The sample shows tens of thousands of distinct CDR3 sequences, approximately 6.8% of them seen only once. The time point was: sample taken at primary tumor resection. Tumor, nontumor lung or frozen PBMC supplied whole RNA, sequenced without sorting. The donors comprised some 70 untreated early-stage non-small cell lung cancer patients. This record belongs to a study of spatial heterogeneity in lung cancer. Across the whole study: Each distinct TCR and UMI combination averaged more than ten appearances in raw reads.

Study-wide results and limits: Ubiquitous expanded tumor TCRs were seen in blood more at resection than at follow-up.

The source is a female donor with early-stage non-small cell lung cancer. Sequencing used PBMCs, obtained at surgery.

CDR3 DNA sequence: TGTGCCACCAGTGCAGGGATTTACCAAGAGACCCAGTACTTC. This translates into CATSAGIYQETQYF. The rearrangement uses TRBV24-1 and TRBJ2-5; a weak D match, TRBD1 (5 bases). V was shortened by 5 bases and J by 0 bases, with 9 bases between the two germline ends. This CDR3 comprises 14 residues. Germline-derived CDR1 and CDR2 are KGHDR and SFDVKD.